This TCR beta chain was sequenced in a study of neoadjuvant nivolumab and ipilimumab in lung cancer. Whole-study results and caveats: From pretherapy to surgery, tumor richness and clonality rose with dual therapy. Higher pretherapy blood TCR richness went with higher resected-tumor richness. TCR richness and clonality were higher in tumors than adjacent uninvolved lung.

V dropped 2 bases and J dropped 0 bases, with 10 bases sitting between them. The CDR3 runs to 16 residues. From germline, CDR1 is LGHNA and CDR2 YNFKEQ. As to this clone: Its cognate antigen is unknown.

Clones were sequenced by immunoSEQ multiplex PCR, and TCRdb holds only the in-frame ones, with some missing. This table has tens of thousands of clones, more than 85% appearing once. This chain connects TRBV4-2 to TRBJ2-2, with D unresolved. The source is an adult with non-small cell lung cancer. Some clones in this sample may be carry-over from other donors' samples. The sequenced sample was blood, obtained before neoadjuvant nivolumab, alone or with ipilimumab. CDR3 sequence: CASSQRGTSNTGELFF. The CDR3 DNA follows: TGTGCCAGCAGCCAAAGAGGAACCTCGAACACCGGGGAGCTGTTTTTT.